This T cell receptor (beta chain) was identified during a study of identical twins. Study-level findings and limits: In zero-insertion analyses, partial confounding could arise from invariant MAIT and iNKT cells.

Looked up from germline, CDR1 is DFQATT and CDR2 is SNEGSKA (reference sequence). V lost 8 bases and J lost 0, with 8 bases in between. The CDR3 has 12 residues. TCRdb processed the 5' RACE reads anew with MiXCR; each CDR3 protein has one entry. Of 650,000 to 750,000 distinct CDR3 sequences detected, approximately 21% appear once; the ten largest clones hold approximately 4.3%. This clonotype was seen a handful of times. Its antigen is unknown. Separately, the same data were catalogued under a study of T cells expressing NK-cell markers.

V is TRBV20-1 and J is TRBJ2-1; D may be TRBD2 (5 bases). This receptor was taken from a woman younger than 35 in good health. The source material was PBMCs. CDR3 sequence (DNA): TGCAGTCGGGGTAGCTCCTACAATGAGCAGTTCTTC. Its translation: CSRGSSYNEQFF.